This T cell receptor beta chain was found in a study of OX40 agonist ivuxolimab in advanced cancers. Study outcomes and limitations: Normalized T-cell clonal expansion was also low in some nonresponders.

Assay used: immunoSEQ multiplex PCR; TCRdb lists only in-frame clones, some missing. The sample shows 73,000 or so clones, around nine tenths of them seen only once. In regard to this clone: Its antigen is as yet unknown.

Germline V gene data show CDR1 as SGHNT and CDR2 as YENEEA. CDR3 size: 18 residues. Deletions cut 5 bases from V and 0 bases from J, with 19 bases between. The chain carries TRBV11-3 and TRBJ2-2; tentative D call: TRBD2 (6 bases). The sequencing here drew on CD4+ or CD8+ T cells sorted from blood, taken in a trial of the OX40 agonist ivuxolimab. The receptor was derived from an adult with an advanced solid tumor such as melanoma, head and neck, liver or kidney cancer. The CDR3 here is CASSPRTTHDANTGELFF. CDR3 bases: TGTGCCAGCAGCCCTCGGACTACCCATGACGCGAACACCGGGGAGCTGTTTTTT.